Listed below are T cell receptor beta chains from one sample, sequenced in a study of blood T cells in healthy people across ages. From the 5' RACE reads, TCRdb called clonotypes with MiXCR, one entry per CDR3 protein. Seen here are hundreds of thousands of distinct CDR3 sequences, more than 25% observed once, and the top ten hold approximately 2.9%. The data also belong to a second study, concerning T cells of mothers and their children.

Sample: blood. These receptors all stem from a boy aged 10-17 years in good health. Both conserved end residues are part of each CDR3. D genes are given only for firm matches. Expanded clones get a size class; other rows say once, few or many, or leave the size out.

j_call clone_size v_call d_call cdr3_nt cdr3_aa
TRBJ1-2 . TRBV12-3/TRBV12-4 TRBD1 TGTGCCAGCAGTACGACAGGGGATGGCTACACCTTC CASSTTGDGYTF
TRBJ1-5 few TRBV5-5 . TGTGCCAGCAGCCGACAGTTTTATAGCAATCAGCCCCAGCATTTT CASSRQFYSNQPQHF
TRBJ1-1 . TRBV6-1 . TGTGCCAGCAGTGAAGGGTACCACGGACAGAGCATTCTAAACACTGAAGCTTTCTTT CASSEGYHGQSILNTEAFF
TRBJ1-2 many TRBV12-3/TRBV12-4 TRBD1 TGTGCCAGCAGCCAAGACAGGGGCAAGCGGGGCTACACCTTC CASSQDRGKRGYTF
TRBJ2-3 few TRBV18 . TGTGCCAGCTCACCACGGAGAGGGCTTAGCACAGATACGCAGTATTTT CASSPRRGLSTDTQYF
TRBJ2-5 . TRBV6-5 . TGTGCCAGCAGTCCAGGACCTAGCTGGTTTCCAGAGACCCAGTACTTC CASSPGPSWFPETQYF
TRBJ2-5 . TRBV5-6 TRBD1 TGTGCCAGCAGCTGGCAGGGGGCCCAAGAGACCCAGTACTTC CASSWQGAQETQYF
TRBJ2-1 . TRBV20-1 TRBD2 TGCAGTGCTAAGGCTAGCGGGGGGCCCTACAATGAGCAGTTCTTC CSAKASGGPYNEQFF
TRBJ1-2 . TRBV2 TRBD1 TGTGCCAGACGAACGGGGGGACAGTCCCATGGGGATGGCTACACCTTC CARRTGGQSHGDGYTF
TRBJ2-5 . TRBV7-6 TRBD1 TGTGCCAACAGCAAGAGGACAGGGGAGGGCGAGACCCAGTACTTC CANSKRTGEGETQYF
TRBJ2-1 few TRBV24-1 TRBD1 TGTGCCACCAGTGTCGGGACAGGGATGGATGAGCAGTTCTTC CATSVGTGMDEQFF
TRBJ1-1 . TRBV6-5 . TGTGCCAGCAGTTACTCGATCGGACCGAACACTGAAGCTTTCTTT CASSYSIGPNTEAFF
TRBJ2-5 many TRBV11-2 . TGTGCCAGCAGCTTAGTTGGGACTCGACAAGAGACCCAGTACTTC CASSLVGTRQETQYF
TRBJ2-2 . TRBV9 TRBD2 TGTGCCAGCAGCCCCAGCGGGGGGGCTAACGGGGAGCTGTTTTTT CASSPSGGANGELFF
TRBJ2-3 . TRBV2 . TGTGCCAGTCACAGGGAGATGAGTCAGTCAGATACGCAGTATTTT CASHREMSQSDTQYF
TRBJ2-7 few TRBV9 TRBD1 TGTGCCAGCAGCGGACGACAGGGCAACAGCGAGCAGTACTTC CASSGRQGNSEQYF
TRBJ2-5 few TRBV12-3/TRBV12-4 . TGTGCCAGCAGCCTCCGAGGGGGGGAAGAGGCCCAGTACTTC CASSLRGGEEAQYF
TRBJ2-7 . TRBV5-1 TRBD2 TGCGCCAGCACCTTACTAGCGGGGGGCCAAAGCAGCTCCTACGAGCAGTACTTC CASTLLAGGQSSSYEQYF
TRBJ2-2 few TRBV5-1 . TGCGCCAGCACCCAGGACATTGGCCGGGAGCTGTTTTTT CASTQDIGRELFF
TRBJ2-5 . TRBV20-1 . TGCAGTGCTAGGGGGCACCCCCAAGAGACCCAGTACTTC CSARGHPQETQYF
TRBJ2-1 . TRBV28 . TGTGCCAGCAGTCTCTCAGATTTTGAGCAGTTCTTC CASSLSDFEQFF
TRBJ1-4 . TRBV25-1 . TGTGCCAGCAGTTTCCCTACAGGGTACGGTAATGAAAAACTGTTTTTT CASSFPTGYGNEKLFF
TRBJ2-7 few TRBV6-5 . TGTGCCAGCAGTTACGGAGGGGACGGACCACGCTACGAGCAGTACTTC CASSYGGDGPRYEQYF
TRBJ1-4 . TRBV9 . TGTGCCAGCAGCGTAGACTGGGGCGCTGGTGAAAAACTGTTTTTT CASSVDWGAGEKLFF
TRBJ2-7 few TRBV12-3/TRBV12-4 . TGTGCCAGCAGCCAAAGCGGTGAAAGCGAGCAGTACTTC CASSQSGESEQYF
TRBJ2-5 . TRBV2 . TGTGCCAGCTGTCCAGAAGGGGGGGCCGAGACCCAGTACTTC CASCPEGGAETQYF
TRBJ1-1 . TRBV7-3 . TGTGCCAGCAGCTCCTCCGGGGCGAACACTGAAGCTTTCTTT CASSSSGANTEAFF
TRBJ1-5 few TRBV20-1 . TGCAGTGCTAGAGAAGACGGCCTAAGGGTAAATAGCAATCAGCCCCAGCATTTT CSAREDGLRVNSNQPQHF
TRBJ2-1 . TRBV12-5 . TGTGCTAGTGGTTTGGTGGAACTCATGAATGAGCAGTTCTTC CASGLVELMNEQFF